One and the same sample provided the 25 T cell receptor beta chains below, sequenced in a study of cytomegalovirus exposure and HLA in healthy donors. PCR used 60 Vbeta primers and 13 Jbeta primers. Profiled with immunoSEQ multiplex PCR; TCRdb holds only in-frame clones, not every one. The data contain 85,000 to 100,000 clones, 64% of them singletons. The sample taken for sequencing was PBMCs. The receptors were sampled from a human donor in good health.

This chain connects TRBV29-1 to TRBJ1-1; a possible D gene is TRBD1 (5 bases). Germline CDR1 and CDR2: SQVTM and ANQGSEA. CDR3 length: 11 amino acids. CDR3 bases: TGCACCGTCGGAGGGGCCACTGAAGCTTTCTTT. Its protein product is CTVGGATEAFF.

V is TRBV9 and J is TRBJ1-2; tentative D call: TRBD1 (5 bases). Trimming stripped 3 bases from V and 5 bases from J, with 14 bases between. This CDR3 is 14 amino acids long. CDR1 and CDR2 (germline): SGDLS, YYNGEE. The CDR3: CASSGTGVWYGYTF. Here the CDR3 DNA reads TGTGCCAGCAGCGGGACGGGGGTTTGGTATGGCTACACCTTC. Based on the CDR3 plus reference TRBV9 and TRBJ1-2, the full variable domain is DSGVTQTPKHLITATGQRVTLRCSPRSGDLSVYWYQQSLDQGLQFLIQYYNGEERAKGNILERFSAQQFPDLHSELNLSSLELGDSALYFCASSGTGVWYGYTFGSGTRLTVV.

The chain links TRBV4-3 to TRBJ1-2, with D possibly TRBD1 on 5 matching bases. In germline, CDR1 is LGHNA, CDR2 YSLEER. The CDR3 totals 14 residues. V lost 4 bases and J 3 bases, leaving 12 bases between the germline ends. The CDR3 here is CASSRGGGDYGYTF. CDR3 coding DNA: TGCGCCAGCAGCCGGGGGGGTGGAGACTATGGCTACACCTTC.

The chain employs TRBV29-1 and TRBJ2-7; D is unresolved. Germline-derived CDR1 and CDR2 are SQVTM and ANQGSEA. V lost 6 bases to trimming and J lost 0 bases, with 9 bases between them. The CDR3 is 12 amino acids. The CDR3 DNA sequence: TGCAGCGTATTAATCAGCTCCTACGAGCAGTACTTC. Translated, it gives CSVLISSYEQYF.

The chain has TRBV5-5 and TRBJ2-5; 13 positions agree with TRBD2. The CDR3 length is 15 residues. Trimming took 4 bases from V and 4 from J; bases not matched to a gene: 4. Germline V gene lookup returns CDR1 SGHKS and CDR2 YYEKEE (reference sequence). The DNA of the CDR3 is TGTGCCAGCAGCCCGACTAGCGGGGGGAGAGAGACCCAGTACTTC. Translating gives CASSPTSGGRETQYF.

V gene TRBV5-1 combines with J gene TRBJ2-5, with D perhaps matching TRBD2 (6 bases). Per the germline V gene, CDR1 is SGHRS and CDR2 is YFSETQ. The germline V and J ends were trimmed by 6 bases and 5 bases, with 17 bases remaining between them. This CDR3 has 14 residues. The CDR3 DNA follows: TGCGCCAGCACCCGACTAGTGGATGGGGAGACCCAGTACTTC. Its translation: CASTRLVDGETQYF. Full variable domain (rest looked up from reference TRBV5-1 and TRBJ2-5): KAGVTQTPRYLIKTRGQQVTLSCSPISGHRSVSWYQQTPGQGLQFLFEYFSETQRNKGNFPGRFSGRQFSNSRSEMNVSTLELGDSALYLCASTRLVDGETQYFGPGTRLLVL.

The DNA of the CDR3 is TGTGCCAGCAGTGTGGACAGGTCTGGGGCCAACGTCCTGACTTTC. Translation gives CASSVDRSGANVLTF. The chain joins TRBV6-1 to TRBJ2-6; 7 nucleotides match TRBD1. Germline CDR1 MNHNS, CDR2 SASEGT. The CDR3 is made up of 15 amino acids. J lost 1 base, V lost 4 bases, and 1 base had no gene match.

This chain joins TRBV18 and TRBJ1-1; TRBD1 aligns across 10 bases. The CDR3 is 15 amino acids. The V gene end was trimmed by 3 bases and the J gene end by 7 bases; junction bases not matched to a gene: 8. In germline, CDR1 is KGHSH, CDR2 LQKENI. The CDR3 protein is CASSPRQGAGGEAFF. The CDR3 nucleotides are TGTGCCAGCTCACCCAGACAGGGGGCAGGTGGTGAAGCTTTCTTT.

V and J are TRBV6-5 and TRBJ1-2; 9 nucleotides line up with TRBD1. The CDR3 is made up of 12 amino acids. Germline loops: CDR1 MNHEY, CDR2 SVGAGI. Trimming took 5 bases from V and 7 from J; bases not matched to a gene: 2. The CDR3 loop is CASSTGGIGYTF. The CDR3, as DNA: TGTGCCAGCAGTACAGGGGGCATTGGCTACACCTTC.

The chain recombines TRBV7-2 with TRBJ2-4; 9 positions agree with TRBD2. The ends lost 2 bases at V and 12 bases at J; junction bases unmatched: 8. Germline CDR1 SGHTA, CDR2 FQGNSA. This CDR3 region has 14 residues. CDR3 bases: TGTGCCAGCAGCTTAACGGGACTAGCCTCCACTCAGTACTTC. Protein sequence: CASSLTGLASTQYF.

The chain uses TRBV7-3 and TRBJ2-3; TRBD1 might be the D (6 bases). Germline CDR1 SGHTA, CDR2 FQGTGA. CDR3 length: 15 residues. The V gene lost 4 bases and the J gene lost 1 base, with 12 bases spanning the gap. CDR3 residues: CASSYTGQRTDTQYF. As DNA, the CDR3 is TGTGCCAGCAGCTACACCGGACAGCGCACAGATACGCAGTATTTT.

A single count supports this clone. The chain uses TRBV9 and TRBJ1-1; possibly TRBD1 for D (5 bases). The germline CDR1 and CDR2 sequences are SGDLS and YYNGEE. V gave up 9 bases and J gave up 3 bases, with 15 bases separating them. CDR3 length equals 13 residues. The CDR3 reads CATNTPGDTEAFF. In DNA form, the CDR3 reads TGTGCCACAAATACCCCGGGGGACACTGAAGCTTTCTTT. The variable domain in full, completed from reference TRBV9 and TRBJ1-1, reads DSGVTQTPKHLITATGQRVTLRCSPRSGDLSVYWYQQSLDQGLQFLIQYYNGEERAKGNILERFSAQQFPDLHSELNLSSLELGDSALYFCATNTPGDTEAFFGQGTRLTVV.

This chain uses TRBV4-3 with TRBJ2-6, with unresolved D. The V gene's germline CDR1 is LGHNA and CDR2 YSLEER. The CDR3 totals 18 residues. Between the trimmed V and J ends, which lost 0 bases and 2 bases, there was a span of 14 bases. CDR3 amino acids: CASSQDRLEAAGANVLTF. In DNA, the CDR3 is TGCGCCAGCAGCCAAGATCGGCTAGAAGCAGCTGGGGCCAACGTCCTGACTTTC.

This clone was seen only once. The genes are TRBV7-3 and TRBJ2-7; no clear D gene. The V end lost 5 bases, the J end lost 4 bases, and 12 bases lay between the germline ends. Germline V gene data show CDR1 as SGHTA and CDR2 as FQGTGA. The CDR3 is 13 residues long. CDR3 in DNA: TGTGCCAGCAGCAACAGCTCCGGTTACGAGCAGTACTTC. Amino acids: CASSNSSGYEQYF.

This clone was seen many times. V gene TRBV6-5 combines with J gene TRBJ2-1, with D possibly being TRBD1 (6 bases). V was clipped by 6 bases and J by 4 bases, with 13 bases between them. Germline CDR1 is MNHEY and CDR2 is SVGAGI. The CDR3 covers 14 residues. This chain's CDR3 is CASSSTRGYNEQFF. The CDR3 DNA sequence: TGTGCCAGCAGCAGTACGAGGGGGTACAATGAGCAGTTCTTC.

This clone occurred once. The chain carries TRBV18 and TRBJ2-2; D remains ambiguous. The V end was cut by 3 bases, the J end by 3 bases, with 8 bases between. Germline assignment: CDR1 KGHSH and CDR2 LQKENI. The CDR3 contains 14 residues. CDR3 sequence reads: CASSPDRDTGELFF. The CDR3 nucleotides read TGTGCCAGCTCACCCGACCGGGACACCGGGGAGCTGTTTTTT.

The chain links TRBV10-3 to TRBJ1-2; D is possibly TRBD1 (5 bases). Looked up from germline, CDR1 is ENHRY and CDR2 is SYGVKD. V lost 4 bases and J lost 3, with 9 bases in between. This CDR3 comprises 13 residues. This CDR3 is CAISGTGDYGYTF. In nucleotides, the CDR3 is TGTGCCATCAGTGGGACGGGGGACTATGGCTACACCTTC.

V usage is TRBV7-9 and J usage is TRBJ2-7; 10 nucleotides align to TRBD2. Germline values: CDR1 SEHNR, CDR2 FQNEAQ (reference sequence). The J segment lost 4 bases and the V segment lost 2 bases, leaving 11 bases of the junction unmatched. This CDR3 spans 17 amino acids. The chain's CDR3 is CASSLSLAGVQGYEQYF. The DNA of the CDR3 is TGTGCCAGCAGCTTAAGCCTAGCGGGGGTTCAAGGATACGAGCAGTACTTC.

The table lists this clone with a few counts. The gene calls are TRBV2 and TRBJ2-1; 9 nucleotides align to TRBD1. Germline V gene sequence: CDR1 SNHLY, CDR2 FYNNEI. V was pared by 5 bases and J by 2 bases, with 4 bases of the junction left unmatched. The CDR3 spans 15 residues. The DNA of the CDR3 is TGTGCCAGCAGTTTAAGACAGGGGGCCTACAATGAGCAGTTCTTC. Its protein product is CASSLRQGAYNEQFF.

This chain links TRBV7-2 with TRBJ1-1, with 10 bases fitting TRBD1. The CDR3 runs 15 residues. V lost 5 bases to trimming and J lost 5 bases; unmatched junction nucleotides: 8. Per germline, CDR1 SGHTA and CDR2 FQGNSA. CDR3 nucleotide sequence: TGTGCCAGCAGCCCAGGGGGACAGGGGAAAACTGAAGCTTTCTTT. Encoded protein: CASSPGGQGKTEAFF.

V usage is TRBV11-2 and J usage is TRBJ2-2, with TRBD1 matching over 7 bases. J was trimmed by 0 bases and V by 2 bases; bases with no gene match: 0. CDR3 length equals 15 residues. The germline CDR1 and CDR2 sequences are SGHAT and FQNNGV. This CDR3 reads CASSLQGANTGELFF. CDR3 nucleotides: TGTGCCAGCAGCTTACAGGGGGCGAACACCGGGGAGCTGTTTTTT.

The rearrangement uses TRBV6-5 and TRBJ2-3, with 10 bases lining up with TRBD2. The J segment lost 1 base and the V segment lost 3 bases, leaving 4 bases of the junction unmatched. The CDR3 is 16 amino acids. Germline V gene lookup returns CDR1 MNHEY and CDR2 SVGAGI. CDR3 protein: CASSYSGGPGTDTQYF. The CDR3 DNA reads as TGTGCCAGCAGTTATAGCGGGGGGCCTGGCACAGATACGCAGTATTTT.

V usage is TRBV4-1 and J usage is TRBJ1-6; 10 nucleotides agree with TRBD1. The CDR3 is 16 residues long. Germline V gene lookup returns CDR1 MGHRA and CDR2 YSYEKL. With 2 bases clipped from V and 9 bases from J, the junction kept 7 bases outside the gene matches. Here the CDR3 DNA reads TGCGCCAGCAGCCAATCGGACAGGGGGTCCGGTTCACCCCTCCACTTT. Its translation: CASSQSDRGSGSPLHF.

This clone was detected a few times. The chain links TRBV7-2 to TRBJ1-1; 7 bases agree with TRBD1. The CDR3 extends over 15 amino acids. From germline, CDR1 is SGHTA and CDR2 FQGNSA. J lost 5 bases, V lost 5 bases, and 11 bases had no gene match. CDR3 nucleotides: TGTGCCAGCAGCCGTTTTAGACAGGGCTCAACTGAAGCTTTCTTT. Protein sequence: CASSRFRQGSTEAFF.

The chain has TRBV5-1 and TRBJ2-3; a possible D gene is TRBD2 (5 bases). V dropped 5 bases and J dropped 0 bases, with 16 bases sitting between them. CDR1 is SGHRS, CDR2 YFSETQ, per germline. The CDR3 runs 16 residues. CDR3 nucleotides: TGCGCCAGCAGTGGTGCCCGGGGTCCTAGCACAGATACGCAGTATTTT. Residues: CASSGARGPSTDTQYF.